This T cell receptor beta chain derives from a study of early T cells in non-severe SARS-CoV-2 infection. Study background: Sequencing input comprised bulk RNA from unsorted whole blood; chain pairing was not available.

This clonotype was counted between two and nine times. Antigen unknown. General study findings and limits: VDJdb matching favored anti-spike CD8 responses, missing private and CD4 specificities.

Attachment of unique molecular identifiers to individual cDNA molecules was performed. TCRdb re-called the 5' RACE reads through MiXCR, storing one row per CDR3 protein. The table records some 58,000 distinct CDR3 sequences, around 11% of them present only once. The CDR3 has 16 amino acids. The V end lost 1 base, the J end lost 5 bases, and 16 bases lay between the germline ends. In germline, CDR1 is SGHVS, CDR2 FNYEAQ. This clonotype was sampled from an adult who was a healthcare worker with PCR-confirmed SARS-CoV-2 infection or an uninfected control (not recorded which). The sequencing used whole blood, collected at baseline. This chain connects TRBV7-6 to TRBJ2-3; D tentatively fits TRBD1 or TRBD2 (7 bases each). CDR3 sequence reads: CASSLVRQGGGDTQYF. The DNA of the CDR3 is TGTGCCAGCAGCTTAGTTCGACAGGGCGGGGGAGATACGCAGTATTTT. The complete variable domain, with remaining parts taken from reference TRBV7-6 and TRBJ2-3, reads GAGVSQSPRYKVTKRGQDVALRCDPISGHVSLYWYRQALGQGPEFLTYFNYEAQQDKSGLPNDRFSAERPEGSISTLTIQRTEQRDSAMYRCASSLVRQGGGDTQYFGPGTRLTVL.